This TCR beta chain came from a study of cytomegalovirus exposure and HLA in healthy donors. Study at large: Drawn from HLA-typed donors, 80 million to 100 million unique TCRs were held in an early data release.

This CDR3 has 14 amino acids. The V end lost 3 bases, the J end lost 4 bases, and 8 bases lay between the germline ends. Germline CDR1 and CDR2: SGDLS and YYNGEE. Donors had nominal health at sampling but likely had unrecorded immune exposures. As to this clone: Antigen: not known.

Whole-study findings and limits: HLA alleles were associated with 16,951 TCR beta sequences in a later analysis at 0.05 false discovery rate.

The PCR contained 60 Vbeta and 13 Jbeta primers. Libraries were prepared by immunoSEQ multiplex PCR; TCRdb keeps only in-frame clonotypes and omits some of them. The sample includes around 150,000 clones, about 80% of them seen just once. The clonotype originates from a middle-aged woman in good health and CMV-seronegative. The chain recombines TRBV9 with TRBJ2-6; D remains ambiguous. The sample taken for sequencing was PBMCs. In DNA, the CDR3 is TGTGCCAGCAGCGCCCTCTCGGGGGCCAACGTCCTGACTTTC. This translates into CASSALSGANVLTF. Full variable domain (remainder filled in from reference TRBV9 and TRBJ2-6): DSGVTQTPKHLITATGQRVTLRCSPRSGDLSVYWYQQSLDQGLQFLIQYYNGEERAKGNILERFSAQQFPDLHSELNLSSLELGDSALYFCASSALSGANVLTFGAGSRLTVL.